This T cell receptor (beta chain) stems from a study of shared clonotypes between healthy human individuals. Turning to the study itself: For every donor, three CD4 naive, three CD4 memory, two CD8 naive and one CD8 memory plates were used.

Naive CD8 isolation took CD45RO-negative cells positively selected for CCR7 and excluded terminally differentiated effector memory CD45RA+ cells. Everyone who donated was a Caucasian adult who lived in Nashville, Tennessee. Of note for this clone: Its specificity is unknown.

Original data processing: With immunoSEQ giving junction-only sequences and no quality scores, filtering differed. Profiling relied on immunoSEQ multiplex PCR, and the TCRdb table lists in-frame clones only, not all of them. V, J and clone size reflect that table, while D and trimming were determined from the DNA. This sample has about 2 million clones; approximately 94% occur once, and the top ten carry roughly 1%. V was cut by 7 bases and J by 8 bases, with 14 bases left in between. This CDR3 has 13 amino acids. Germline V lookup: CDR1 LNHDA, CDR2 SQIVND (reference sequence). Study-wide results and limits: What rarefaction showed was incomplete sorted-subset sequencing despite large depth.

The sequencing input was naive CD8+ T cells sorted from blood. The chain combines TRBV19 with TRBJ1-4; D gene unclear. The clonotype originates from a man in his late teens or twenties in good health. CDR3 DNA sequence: TGTGCCAGTAAATCGCGGCAGGAGGAAAAACTGTTTTTT. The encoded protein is CASKSRQEEKLFF.